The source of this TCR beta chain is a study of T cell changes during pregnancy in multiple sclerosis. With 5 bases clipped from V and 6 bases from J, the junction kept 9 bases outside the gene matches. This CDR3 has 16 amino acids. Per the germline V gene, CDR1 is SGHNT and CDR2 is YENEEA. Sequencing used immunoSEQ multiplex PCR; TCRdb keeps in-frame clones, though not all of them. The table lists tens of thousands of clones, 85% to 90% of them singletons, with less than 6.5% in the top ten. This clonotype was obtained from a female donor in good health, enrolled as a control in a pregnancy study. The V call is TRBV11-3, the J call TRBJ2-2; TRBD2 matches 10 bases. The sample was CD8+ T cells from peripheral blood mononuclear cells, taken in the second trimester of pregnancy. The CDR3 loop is CASSPRSGRAPGELFF. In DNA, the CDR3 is TGTGCCAGCAGCCCCCGAAGCGGGAGGGCCCCCGGGGAGCTGTTTTTT.